A single sample is the source of the 21 T cell receptor beta chains below, sequenced in a study of T-cell memory formation after mild COVID-19. Each CDR3 protein is one row after TCRdb ran MiXCR on the 5' RACE reads. This sample yields around 300,000 distinct CDR3 sequences, of which roughly an eighth are seen a single time; about a fifth belongs to the top ten. The sample taken for sequencing was PBMCs or a T cell subset sorted from them (not recorded which). The source of these receptors is a young man who had mild COVID-19 (a few samples of this study predate the infection). Cell type and time point are not known.

The chain carries TRBV20-1 and TRBJ1-4; D may be TRBD1 (5 bases). The CDR3 totals 13 residues. Germline CDR1 reads DFQATT; CDR2 reads SNEGSKA (reference sequence). V was clipped by 5 bases and J by 5 bases, with 12 bases between them. Written as DNA, the CDR3 is TGCAGTGCTCAGGGCAGCGGGAATGAAAAACTGTTTTTT. Its protein product is CSAQGSGNEKLFF.

This clonotype was observed a few times. V usage is TRBV9 and J usage is TRBJ2-3; D not certain. Per the germline V gene, CDR1 is SGDLS and CDR2 is YYNGEE. The CDR3 contains 14 residues. Trimming took 3 bases from V and 4 from J, leaving 12 bases between them. The CDR3 sequence: CASSEWGFPDTQYF. In DNA, the CDR3 is TGTGCCAGCAGCGAATGGGGTTTCCCAGATACGCAGTATTTT.

In this sample, this clonotype turned up a few times. The rearrangement links TRBV6-2 or TRBV6-3 to TRBJ1-2; TRBD1 agrees at 10 bases. V shed 4 bases and J 8 bases; nucleotides not matched to a gene: 10. Germline V CDR1 and CDR2: MNHEY, SVGEGT. The CDR3 has 15 residues. The CDR3 reads CASSLPDRGLEGYTF. The CDR3 nucleotides read TGTGCCAGCAGTTTACCAGACAGGGGGCTGGAAGGCTACACCTTC.

This clonotype has at least ten counts. This sequence joins TRBV6-5 and TRBJ2-3, with D tentatively TRBD2 (5 bases). V dropped 7 bases and J dropped 0 bases, with 11 bases sitting between them. Per the germline V gene, CDR1 is MNHEY and CDR2 is SVGAGI. The CDR3 extends over 14 amino acids. The CDR3 protein is CASTPSSSTDTQYF. The CDR3 DNA sequence: TGTGCCAGCACCCCTAGCTCTAGCACAGATACGCAGTATTTT.

V is TRBV6-2 or TRBV6-3 and J is TRBJ2-7; possibly TRBD1 for D (5 bases). This CDR3 has 13 residues. CDR1 and CDR2 (germline): MNHEY, SVGEGT. Between the trimmed V and J ends, which lost 0 bases and 6 bases, there was a span of 9 bases. The CDR3, as DNA: TGTGCCAGCAGTTACTCCCCCAGGGCCGAGCAGTACGTC. This sequence encodes CASSYSPRAEQYV.

In its sample, this clonotype was seen many times. This chain connects TRBV7-9 to TRBJ2-1; no firm D call. Germline CDR1 and CDR2: SEHNR and FQNEAQ (reference sequence). Trimming removed 4 bases from V and 6 bases from J, with 4 bases in between. The CDR3 covers 11 residues. The CDR3 loop reads CASSSGNEQFF. As DNA, the CDR3 is TGTGCCAGCAGCTCGGGCAATGAGCAGTTCTTC.

This clonotype was seen repeatedly, ten times or more. This chain joins TRBV5-1 and TRBJ1-1, with D tentatively TRBD1 (5 bases). Germline assignment: CDR1 SGHRS and CDR2 YFSETQ. This CDR3 is 12 amino acids long. V was clipped by 2 bases and J by 11 bases, with 13 bases between them. Here the CDR3 DNA reads TGCGCCAGCAGCTTAAATCAGGGTTCGGCTTTCTTT. It specifies CASSLNQGSAFF. Drawing the rest from reference TRBV5-1 and TRBJ1-1, the complete variable domain is KAGVTQTPRYLIKTRGQQVTLSCSPISGHRSVSWYQQTPGQGLQFLFEYFSETQRNKGNFPGRFSGRQFSNSRSEMNVSTLELGDSALYLCASSLNQGSAFFGQGTRLTVV.

In this sample, this clonotype turned up a few times. The chain links TRBV18 to TRBJ1-1; D remains unclear. The CDR3 sequence is 12 residues long. Germline lookup yields CDR1 KGHSH and CDR2 LQKENI. Trimming left V 0 bases short and J 9 bases short, with 8 bases between. The chain's CDR3 is CASSPPASKAFF. CDR3 DNA sequence: TGTGCCAGCTCACCACCGGCGTCCAAAGCTTTCTTT. Full variable domain (outside the CDR3, taken from reference TRBV18 and TRBJ1-1): NAGVMQNPRHLVRRRGQEARLRCSPMKGHSHVYWYRQLPEEGLKFMVYLQKENIIDESGMPKERFSAEFPKEGPSILRIQQVVRGDSAAYFCASSPPASKAFFGQGTRLTVV.

The chain is built from TRBV7-2 and TRBJ2-6, with D unclear. Germline CDR1 SGHTA, CDR2 FQGNSA. The V end was cut by 1 base, the J end by 2 bases, with 9 bases between. The CDR3 has 16 residues. The CDR3 DNA sequence: TGTGCCAGCAGCTTAGTGGCGGTTACTGGGGCCAACGTCCTGACTTTC. Translating gives CASSLVAVTGANVLTF.

The CDR3 is CASSVGPGGMNTEAFF. Here the CDR3 DNA reads TGTGCCAGCAGCGTAGGTCCAGGGGGGATGAACACTGAAGCTTTCTTT. The J gene is TRBJ1-1, the V gene TRBV9; TRBD1 matches 7 bases. Looked up from germline, CDR1 is SGDLS and CDR2 is YYNGEE. The CDR3 spans 16 residues. The ends lost 0 bases at V and 0 bases at J; junction bases unmatched: 5.

The chain carries TRBV5-1 and TRBJ2-1; TRBD2 matches at 8 bases. The CDR3 is 15 amino acids. Trimming removed 4 bases from V and 5 bases from J; junction bases left unmatched: 8. Germline lookup yields CDR1 SGHRS and CDR2 YFSETQ. The CDR3 here is CASSLGTRGDNEQFF. CDR3 DNA: TGCGCCAGCAGCCTGGGGACTAGAGGAGACAATGAGCAGTTCTTC.

This rearrangement joins TRBV3-1 to TRBJ2-1; D remains unclear. This CDR3 region has 14 residues. Trimming removed 4 bases at V and 10 bases at J, with 17 bases between. Germline CDR1 reads LGHDT; CDR2 reads YNNKEL (reference sequence). CDR3 protein: CASSLGPAKREQFF. CDR3 sequence (DNA): TGTGCCAGCAGCCTTGGCCCAGCCAAGAGGGAGCAGTTCTTC.

In this sample, this clonotype turned up many times. The V and J genes are TRBV12-3 or TRBV12-4 and TRBJ2-1; D perhaps matches TRBD2 (7 bases). The CDR3 is 14 residues long. V was cut by 5 bases and J by 9 bases, with 17 bases left in between. As DNA, the CDR3 is TGTGCCAGCAGTCCGCAGGCGGGGGCTGGTGAGCAGTTCTTC. Amino acid sequence: CASSPQAGAGEQFF.

This clonotype has at least ten counts. The chain couples TRBV11-2 to TRBJ2-5; possibly TRBD2 for D (6 bases). The ends were cut back, 8 bases at V and 2 bases at J, with 9 bases in the middle. In germline, CDR1 is SGHAT, CDR2 FQNNGV. The CDR3 length is 12 residues. CDR3 region: CASRGRQETQYF. The CDR3 DNA is TGTGCCAGCCGGGGGAGGCAAGAGACCCAGTACTTC. Variable domain in full (rest from reference TRBV11-2 and TRBJ2-5): EAGVAQSPRYKIIEKRQSVAFWCNPISGHATLYWYQQILGQGPKLLIQFQNNGVVDDSQLPKDRFSAERLKGVDSTLKIQPAKLEDSAVYLCASRGRQETQYFGPGTRLLVL.

The rearrangement joins TRBV5-4 to TRBJ2-1, with 10 bases identical to TRBD2. This CDR3 region has 15 residues. Germline V gene lookup returns CDR1 SGHNT and CDR2 YYREEE (reference sequence). The trim removed 3 bases at V and 8 bases at J, leaving 8 bases unmatched. Here the CDR3 DNA reads TGTGCCAGCAGCTCACCAGCGGGGGGGATAGATGAGCAGTTCTTC. It codes for CASSSPAGGIDEQFF. Full variable domain (missing parts from reference TRBV5-4 and TRBJ2-1): ETGVTQSPTHLIKTRGQQVTLRCSSQSGHNTVSWYQQALGQGPQFIFQYYREEENGRGNFPPRFSGLQFPNYSSELNVNALELDDSALYLCASSSPAGGIDEQFFGPGTRLTVL.

The chain combines TRBV10-3 with TRBJ2-4, with 14 bases that match TRBD2. Germline CDR1 is ENHRY and CDR2 is SYGVKD. Losses at the gene ends were 5 bases for V and 1 base for J; bases not matched to a gene: 4. The CDR3 is made up of 17 amino acids. CDR3 sequence reads: CAISPGLAGVAKNIQYF. DNA of the CDR3: TGTGCCATCAGTCCGGGACTAGCGGGGGTTGCCAAAAACATTCAGTACTTC.

The J gene is TRBJ1-4, the V gene TRBV28; tentative D call: TRBD1 (5 bases). Germline V gene sequence: CDR1 MDHEN, CDR2 SYDVKM. The CDR3 has 14 amino acids. The V end was cut by 3 bases, the J end by 8 bases, with 13 bases between. The CDR3 region has the DNA TGTGCCAGCAGTTTTGGAGGGACGAAGGAAAAACTGTTTTTT. This codes for CASSFGGTKEKLFF. The whole variable domain, remainder taken from reference TRBV28 and TRBJ1-4, is DVKVTQSSRYLVKRTGEKVFLECVQDMDHENMFWYRQDPGLGLRLIYFSYDVKMKEKGDIPEGYSVSREKKERFSLILESASTNQTSMYLCASSFGGTKEKLFFGSGTQLSVL.

This clonotype was recorded once. The rearrangement links TRBV15 to TRBJ2-1; D is undetermined. Trimming stripped 5 bases from V and 9 bases from J, with 8 bases between. The CDR3 covers 11 residues. Germline V gene sequence: CDR1 LNHNV, CDR2 YYDKDF (reference sequence). The CDR3 bases are TGTGCCACCAGCGGATGGAGTGAGCAGTTCTTC. Protein: CATSGWSEQFF.

At least ten counts were recorded for this clonotype. The chain joins TRBV4-1 to TRBJ1-3; D is ambiguous. Trimming shortened V by 5 bases and J by 1 base, and 12 bases separated the two germline ends. CDR3 length: 15 amino acids. Germline loops: CDR1 MGHRA, CDR2 YSYEKL. The CDR3 DNA reads TGCGCCAGCAGCAACCCATCGATTTCTGGAAACACCATATATTTT. This encodes CASSNPSISGNTIYF.

A word on this clonotype: A read error may account for a junction end that differs from germline. The CDR3 DNA reads as TGCAGTGCTAGAGATAATGGTGGGGGCAGGGGATTC. Protein product: CSARDNGGGRGF. The chain has TRBV20-1 and TRBJ1-2, with TRBD1 as a possible D gene (6 bases). Germline CDR1 reads DFQATT; CDR2 reads SNEGSKA (reference sequence). The CDR3 contains 12 residues.

The chain couples TRBV30 to TRBJ1-1; D remains ambiguous. This CDR3 comprises 12 residues. Deletions cut 3 bases from V and 4 bases from J, with 9 bases between. CDR1 and CDR2 (germline): GTSNPN, SVGIG (reference sequence). CDR3 residues: CAWSRWTTEAFF. Here the CDR3 DNA reads TGTGCCTGGAGCCGGTGGACCACTGAAGCTTTCTTT.